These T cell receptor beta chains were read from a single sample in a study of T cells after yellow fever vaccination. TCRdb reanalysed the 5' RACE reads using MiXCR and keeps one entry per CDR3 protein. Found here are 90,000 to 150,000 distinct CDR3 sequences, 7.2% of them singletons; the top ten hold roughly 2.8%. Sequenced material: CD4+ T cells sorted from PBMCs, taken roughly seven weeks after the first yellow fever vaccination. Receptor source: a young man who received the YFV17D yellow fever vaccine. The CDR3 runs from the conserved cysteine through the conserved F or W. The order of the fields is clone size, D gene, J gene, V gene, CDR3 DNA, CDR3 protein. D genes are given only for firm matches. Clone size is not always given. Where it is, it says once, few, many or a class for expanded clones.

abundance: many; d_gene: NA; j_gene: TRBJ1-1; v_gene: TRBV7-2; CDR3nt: TGTGCCAGCAGCTTGAATACAGTGAACACTGAAGCTTTCTTT; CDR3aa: CASSLNTVNTEAFF
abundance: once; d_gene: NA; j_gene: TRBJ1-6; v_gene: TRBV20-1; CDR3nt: TGCTGTGCGTCCCCCAGGGAGAGATCCTATAATTCACCCCTCCACTTT; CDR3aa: CCASPRERSYNSPLHF
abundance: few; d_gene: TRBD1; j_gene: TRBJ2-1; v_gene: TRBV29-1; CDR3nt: TGCAGCGCCTGGGACAGGTACAATGAGCAGTTCTTC; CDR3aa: CSAWDRYNEQFF
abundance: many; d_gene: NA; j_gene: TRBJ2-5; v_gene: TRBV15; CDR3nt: TGTGCCACCAGCAGAGACGGCCGAGAGACCCAGTACTTC; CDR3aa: CATSRDGRETQYF
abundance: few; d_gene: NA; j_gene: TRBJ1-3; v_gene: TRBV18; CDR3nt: TGTGCCAGCTCACCAAATCAACATGGCTCTGGAAACACCATATATTTT; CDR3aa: CASSPNQHGSGNTIYF
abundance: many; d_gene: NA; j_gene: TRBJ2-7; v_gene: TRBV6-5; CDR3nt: TGTGCCAGCAGTTACTCCCTCCGGGCTTACTACGAGCAGTACTTC; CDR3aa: CASSYSLRAYYEQYF
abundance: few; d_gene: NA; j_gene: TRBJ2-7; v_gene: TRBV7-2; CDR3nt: TGTGCCAGCAGCCAGGGAGGCTCCTACGAGCAGTACTTC; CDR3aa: CASSQGGSYEQYF
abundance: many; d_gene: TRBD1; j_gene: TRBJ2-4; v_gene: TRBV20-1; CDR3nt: TGCAGTGCTAGAGATTGGGGACAGGGTATGAACATTCAGTACTTC; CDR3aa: CSARDWGQGMNIQYF
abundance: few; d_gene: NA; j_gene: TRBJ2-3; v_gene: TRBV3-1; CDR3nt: TGTGCCAGCAGCCAAGAGGCGGCAGATACGCAGTATTTT; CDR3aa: CASSQEAADTQYF
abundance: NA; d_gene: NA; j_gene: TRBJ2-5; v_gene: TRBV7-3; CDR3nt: TGTGCCAGCAGCTCCTCTGGAGCGTCGGAGACCCAGTACTTC; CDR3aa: CASSSSGASETQYF
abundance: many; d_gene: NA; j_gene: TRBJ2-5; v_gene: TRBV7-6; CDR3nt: TGTGCCAGCAGCTCCCGGATCTGGGGCACACAAGAGACCCAGTACTTC; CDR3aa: CASSSRIWGTQETQYF
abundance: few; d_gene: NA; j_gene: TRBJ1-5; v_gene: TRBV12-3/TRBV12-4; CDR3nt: TGTGCCAGCAGTTTTGCACCCGGAGATCAGCCCCAGCATTTT; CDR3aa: CASSFAPGDQPQHF
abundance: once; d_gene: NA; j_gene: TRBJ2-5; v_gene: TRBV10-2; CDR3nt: TGCGCCAGCAGATCTGGCGCAAGGGGGACCCAGTACTTC; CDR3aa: CASRSGARGTQYF
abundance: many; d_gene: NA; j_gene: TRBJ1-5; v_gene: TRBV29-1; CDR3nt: TGCAGCGTTGCGGACTTCCATCAGCCCCAGCATTTT; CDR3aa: CSVADFHQPQHF
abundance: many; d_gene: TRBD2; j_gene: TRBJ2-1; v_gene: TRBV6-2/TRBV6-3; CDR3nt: TGTGCCAGCAGTTACGGGCTTAGCGGGGGGGTCCAGCAGTTCTTC; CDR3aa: CASSYGLSGGVQQFF
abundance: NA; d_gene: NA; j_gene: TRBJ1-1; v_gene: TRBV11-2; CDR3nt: TGTGCCAGCAGCTCTATATCAAACACTGAAGCTTTCTTT; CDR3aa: CASSSISNTEAFF
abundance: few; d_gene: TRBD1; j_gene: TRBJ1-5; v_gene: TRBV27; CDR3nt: TGTGCCAGCAGTCCGATACAGGGGGGTCAGCCCCAGCATTTT; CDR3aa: CASSPIQGGQPQHF
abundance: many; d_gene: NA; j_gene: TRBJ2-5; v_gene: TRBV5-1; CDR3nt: TGCGCCAGCAGTCAGGACCTTCAAGAGACCCAGTACTTC; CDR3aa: CASSQDLQETQYF
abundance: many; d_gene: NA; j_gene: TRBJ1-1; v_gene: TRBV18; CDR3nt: TGTGCCAGCTCACCCCAAAGTCTGGGGCAGAACACTGAAGCTTTCTTT; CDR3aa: CASSPQSLGQNTEAFF
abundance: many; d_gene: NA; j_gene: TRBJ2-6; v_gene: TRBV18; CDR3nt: TGTGCCAGCTCACCAGAGGCTGGGGCTGGGGCCAACGTCCTGACTTTC; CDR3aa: CASSPEAGAGANVLTF
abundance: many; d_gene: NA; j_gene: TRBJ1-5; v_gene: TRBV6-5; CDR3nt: TGTGCCACCGGGGGCGGCGGGCCCCAGCATTTT; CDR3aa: CATGGGGPQHF
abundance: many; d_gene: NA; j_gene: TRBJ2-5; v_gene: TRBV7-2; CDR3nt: TGTGCCAGCAGCTTAGGGGGGTACCAAGAGACCCAGTACTTC; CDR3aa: CASSLGGYQETQYF
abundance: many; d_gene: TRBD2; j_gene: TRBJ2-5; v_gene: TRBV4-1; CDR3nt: TGCGCCAGCAGCCAAGGGGGGGGAGCTAAGACCCAGTACTTC; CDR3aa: CASSQGGGAKTQYF
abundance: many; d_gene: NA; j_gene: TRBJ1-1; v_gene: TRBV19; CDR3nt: TGTGCCAGTAGTACCCAAGGGTGGGAGGGCACTGAAGCTTTCTTT; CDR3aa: CASSTQGWEGTEAFF
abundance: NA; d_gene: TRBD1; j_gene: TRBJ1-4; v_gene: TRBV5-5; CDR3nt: TGTGCCAGCAGTCCCAGGACAGGGGAAGAAAAACTGTTTTTT; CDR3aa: CASSPRTGEEKLFF
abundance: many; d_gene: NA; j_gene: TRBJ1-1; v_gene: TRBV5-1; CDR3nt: TGCGCCAGCAGCTTGGCCGACCGGTTCACTGGAGCTTTCTTT; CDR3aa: CASSLADRFTGAFF
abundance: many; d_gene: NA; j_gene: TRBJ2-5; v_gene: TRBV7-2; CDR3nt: TGTGCCAGCAGCAAAATACCGTCGGAGACCCAGTACTTC; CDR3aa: CASSKIPSETQYF
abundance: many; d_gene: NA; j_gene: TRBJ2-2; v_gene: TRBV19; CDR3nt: TGTGCCAGTAGCCCCGAATTTGGGGGCAAGCGGGGCGGGGAGCTGTTTTTT; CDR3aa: CASSPEFGGKRGGELFF
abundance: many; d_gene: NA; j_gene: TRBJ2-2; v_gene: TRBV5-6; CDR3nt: TGTGCCAGCAGCTTTGGCGGGGGGGAGCTGTTTTTT; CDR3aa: CASSFGGGELFF
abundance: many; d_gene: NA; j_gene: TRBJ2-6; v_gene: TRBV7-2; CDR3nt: TGTGCCAGCAGCTTAAACCGAGTAGACTCTGGGGCCAACGTCCTGACTTTC; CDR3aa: CASSLNRVDSGANVLTF
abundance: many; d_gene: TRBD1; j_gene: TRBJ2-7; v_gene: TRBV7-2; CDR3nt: TGTGCCAGCAGCTTACGGGACAGCTCCTACGAGCAGTACTTC; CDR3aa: CASSLRDSSYEQYF
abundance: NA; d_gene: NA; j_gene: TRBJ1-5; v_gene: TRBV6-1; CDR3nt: TGTGCCAGCAGTGGGGTAGGGGGGAATCAGCCCCAGCATTTT; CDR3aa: CASSGVGGNQPQHF
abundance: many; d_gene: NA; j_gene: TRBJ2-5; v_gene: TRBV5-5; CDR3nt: TGTGCCAGCAGACACCTTGGGTTGATGACAGAAGAGACCCAGTACTTC; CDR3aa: CASRHLGLMTEETQYF
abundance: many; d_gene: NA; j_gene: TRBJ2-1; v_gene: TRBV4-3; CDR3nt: TGCGCCAGCAGCCAAGACAGGGTTGCTGAGCAGTTCTTC; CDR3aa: CASSQDRVAEQFF
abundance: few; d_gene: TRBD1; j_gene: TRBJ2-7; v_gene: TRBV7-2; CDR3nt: TGTGCCAGCAGCAACCCGGGACAGGATTTTACCTACGAGCAGTACTTC; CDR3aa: CASSNPGQDFTYEQYF
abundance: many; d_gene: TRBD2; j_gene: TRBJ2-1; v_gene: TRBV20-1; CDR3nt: TGCAGTGCTAGAGAGGAGCGGGGGGGCCCCATGGATGAGCAGTTCTTC; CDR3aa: CSAREERGGPMDEQFF
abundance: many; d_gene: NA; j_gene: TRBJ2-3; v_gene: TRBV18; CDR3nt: TGTGCCAGCTCACCAGGTCCTGGGACGAGGACAGATACGCAGTATTTT; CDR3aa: CASSPGPGTRTDTQYF
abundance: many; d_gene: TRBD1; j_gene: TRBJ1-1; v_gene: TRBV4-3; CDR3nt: TGCGCCAGCAGCCAAGGAATAGCAGGGGGGACCCCTGAAGCTTTCTTT; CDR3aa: CASSQGIAGGTPEAFF
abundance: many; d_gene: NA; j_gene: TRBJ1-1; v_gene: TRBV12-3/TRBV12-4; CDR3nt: TGTGCCAGCAGTTTACAGGGACCTATGAACACTGAAGCTTTCTTT; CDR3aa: CASSLQGPMNTEAFF
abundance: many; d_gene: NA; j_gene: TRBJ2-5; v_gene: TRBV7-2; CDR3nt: TGTGCCAGCAGCTTAAGTAGCAGCGGTGAGACCCAGTACTTC; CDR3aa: CASSLSSSGETQYF
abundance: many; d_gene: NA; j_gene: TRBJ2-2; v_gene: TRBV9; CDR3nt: TGTGCCAGCAGCCCTGGAGGGGCGAACACCGGGGAGCTGTTTTTT; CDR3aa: CASSPGGANTGELFF
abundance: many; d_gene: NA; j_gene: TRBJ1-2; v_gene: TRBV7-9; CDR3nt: TGTGCCAGCAGCTATTCAGGGCATAGCGATGGCTACACCTTC; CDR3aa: CASSYSGHSDGYTF
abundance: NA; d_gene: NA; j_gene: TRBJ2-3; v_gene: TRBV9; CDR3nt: TGTGCCAGCAGCTACTCTGGAGATACGCAGTATTTT; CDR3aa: CASSYSGDTQYF
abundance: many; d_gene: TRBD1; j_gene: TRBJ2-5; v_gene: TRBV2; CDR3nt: TGTGCCAGCAGTGCGGACAGGGGTGGCGAGACCCAGTACTTC; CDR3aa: CASSADRGGETQYF
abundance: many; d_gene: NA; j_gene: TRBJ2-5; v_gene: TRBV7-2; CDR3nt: TGTGCCAGCAGCTCACGTAGGGATGGGGAGACCCAGTACTTC; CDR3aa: CASSSRRDGETQYF
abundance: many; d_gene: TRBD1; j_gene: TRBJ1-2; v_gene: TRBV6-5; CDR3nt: TGTGCCAGCAGCGCCACAGGGGACTATGGCTACACCTTC; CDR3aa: CASSATGDYGYTF
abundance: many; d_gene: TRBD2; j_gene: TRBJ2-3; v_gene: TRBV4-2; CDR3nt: TGTGCCAGCAGCATAGGACTAGCTCTAAAGGGAGATACGCAGTATTTT; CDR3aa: CASSIGLALKGDTQYF
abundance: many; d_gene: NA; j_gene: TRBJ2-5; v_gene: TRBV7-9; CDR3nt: TGTGCCAGCATTCGGGGGCTAGGAGAGACCCAGTACTTC; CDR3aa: CASIRGLGETQYF
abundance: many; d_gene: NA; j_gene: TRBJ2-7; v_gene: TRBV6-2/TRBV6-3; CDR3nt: TGTGCCAGCAGACTCCGCTCGGGACAGGGAACTAGCGGGGTCTCCTACGAGCAGTACTTC; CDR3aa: CASRLRSGQGTSGVSYEQYF
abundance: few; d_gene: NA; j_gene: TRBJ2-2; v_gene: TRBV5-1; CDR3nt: TGCGCCAGCAGCTTGGTAGGCTACGGGGAGCTGTTTTTT; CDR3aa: CASSLVGYGELFF
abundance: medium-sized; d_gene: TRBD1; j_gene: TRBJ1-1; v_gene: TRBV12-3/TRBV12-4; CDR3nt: TGTGCCAGCAGTTTACCAGGGGGGACTGAAGCTTTCTTT; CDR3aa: CASSLPGGTEAFF
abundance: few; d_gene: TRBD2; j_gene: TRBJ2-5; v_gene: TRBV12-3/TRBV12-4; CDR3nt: TGTGCCAGCAGTTTAGCGAGCGGGGAGGAGACCCAGTACTTC; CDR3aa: CASSLASGEETQYF
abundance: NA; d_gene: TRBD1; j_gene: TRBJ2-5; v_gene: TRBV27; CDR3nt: TGTGCCAGCAGCCCAGGACAGGGGAACCAAGAGACCCAGTACTTC; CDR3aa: CASSPGQGNQETQYF